This T cell receptor (beta chain) stems from a study of Graves' ophthalmopathy and Graves' hyperthyroidism. RNA served as the template for amplifying TCR beta CDR3 regions. Amplification began with first-round RT-PCR using HTBI primers, then second-round multiplex PCR was performed. From the multiplex PCR reads, TCRdb called clonotypes with MiXCR, one entry per CDR3 protein. Seen here are roughly 51,000 distinct CDR3 sequences, around 50% observed once, and the top ten hold about 25%. The V and J ends lost 4 bases and 9 bases, in that order; junction bases with no gene match: 11. CDR1 is SGHTA and CDR2 is FQGNSA in the germline V gene. This CDR3 contains 15 residues.

The sample comprised peripheral blood. V and J are TRBV7-2 and TRBJ2-5; 10 nucleotides align to TRBD1. This TCR derives from an adult man with Graves' ophthalmopathy. CDR3 residues: CASSSGTGVTQPQYF. In nucleotides, the CDR3 is TGTGCCAGCAGCTCCGGGACAGGGGTCACTCAGCCCCAGTACTTC.